One sample yielded the 26 T cell receptor beta chains listed below, sequenced in a study of blood T cells in healthy people across ages. With a J-beta primer mix and a sample-barcoded 5' primer, a second PCR ran roughly 7 to 11 cycles. MiXCR, run by TCRdb on the 5' RACE reads, gives a single entry per CDR3 protein. The top ten clones hold roughly 3.5% of a sample with a few hundred thousand distinct CDR3 sequences, about a quarter of them seen once. A further study also used this sample, focusing on T cells of mothers and their children.

Source material: blood. The receptors were sampled from a boy younger than 10 in good health.

In its sample, this clonotype was seen a few times. The J gene is TRBJ1-2, the V gene TRBV3-1; D not resolved. The CDR3 totals 14 residues. V lost 0 bases, J lost 3 bases, and 8 bases lay in between. Germline V gene lookup returns CDR1 LGHDT and CDR2 YNNKEL (reference sequence). In DNA form, the CDR3 reads TGTGCCAGCAGCCAAGATGCGGGGTACTATGGCTACACCTTC. Residues: CASSQDAGYYGYTF.

This chain joins TRBV10-3 and TRBJ2-7; D unresolved. Germline CDR1 and CDR2: ENHRY and SYGVKD. The ends were cut back, 4 bases at V and 4 bases at J, with 8 bases in the middle. The CDR3 has 12 amino acids. CDR3 residues: CAISADPYEQYF. The CDR3 nucleotides read TGTGCCATCAGTGCTGACCCATACGAGCAGTACTTC.

V and J are TRBV28 and TRBJ1-5; possibly TRBD1 for D (6 bases). The CDR3 runs 14 residues. The V gene lost 5 bases and the J gene lost 3 bases, with 11 bases spanning the gap. Germline V CDR1 and CDR2: MDHEN, SYDVKM. The CDR3 is CASSRGHYNQPQHF. The DNA for the CDR3 is TGTGCCAGCAGTCGGGGACATTACAATCAGCCCCAGCATTTT.

The chain uses TRBV7-9 and TRBJ2-3; TRBD2 matches 9 bases. CDR1 and CDR2 (germline): SEHNR, FQNEAQ (reference sequence). J gave up 5 bases and V 5 bases, and 8 bases lay outside the gene matches. This CDR3 spans 15 amino acids. The CDR3 region has the DNA TGTGCCAGCAGCGCCCCTAGCGGGGCGGTAGATACGCAGTATTTT. Translating gives CASSAPSGAVDTQYF.

This clonotype was seen only a few times. CDR3 in DNA: TGTGCCAGCAGACCCGACACCACCTGGATGGAGACCCAGTACTTC. As protein: CASRPDTTWMETQYF. This chain uses TRBV6-2 or TRBV6-3 with TRBJ2-5; D uncertain. The CDR3 loop spans 15 amino acids. The V end lost 6 bases, the J end lost 5 bases, and 19 bases lay between the germline ends. The germline gives CDR1 MNHEY, CDR2 SVGEGT.

The chain joins TRBV12-3 or TRBV12-4 to TRBJ2-1, with 8 bases that match TRBD2. This CDR3 comprises 16 residues. V trimming: 6 bases; J trimming: 8 bases; junction bases outside the gene matches: 15. The CDR3, as DNA: TGTGCCAGCAGGCAAGGGACTAGTTACGTTGGGGATGAGCAGTTCTTC. Translating it yields CASRQGTSYVGDEQFF.

This rearrangement joins TRBV2 to TRBJ2-7, with TRBD1 matching over 10 bases. Unmatched junction bases numbered 10, after V lost 8 bases and J lost 3 bases. The CDR3 covers 15 residues. Germline loops: CDR1 SNHLY, CDR2 FYNNEI. For the CDR3, the DNA is TGTGCCAGCGAGGACACCGGGACAGGGGACTACGAGCAGTACTTC. It is translated as CASEDTGTGDYEQYF. The variable domain in full, with the rest retrieved from reference TRBV2 and TRBJ2-7, is EPEVTQTPSHQVTQMGQEVILRCVPISNHLYFYWYRQILGQKVEFLVSFYNNEISEKSEIFDDQFSVERPDGSNFTLKIRSTKLEDSAMYFCASEDTGTGDYEQYFGPGTRLTVT.

The sample holds a few counts of this clonotype. CDR3 bases: TGCAGTGTTCCCGGACTAGCGGCCTTCTATACGCAGTATTTT. It codes for CSVPGLAAFYTQYF. This chain links TRBV20-1 with TRBJ2-3, with 10 bases lining up with TRBD2. Trimming took 7 bases from V and 7 from J; bases not matched to a gene: 11. The CDR3 runs to 14 residues. The germline CDR1 and CDR2 sequences are DFQATT and SNEGSKA (reference sequence).

This sequence joins TRBV2 and TRBJ1-4, with a possible D match to TRBD1 (6 bases). Per germline, CDR1 SNHLY and CDR2 FYNNEI. This CDR3 comprises 16 residues. The ends were cut back, 5 bases at V and 3 bases at J, with 16 bases in the middle. The CDR3 DNA follows: TGTGCCAGCAGTCCCACTTGGGGGCCGGCTAATGAAAAACTGTTTTTT. Translation: CASSPTWGPANEKLFF.

The chain uses TRBV12-3 or TRBV12-4 and TRBJ2-5; D not resolved. The J call is doubtful: the DNA matches TRBJ2-7 better. This CDR3 is built from 14 residues. DNA of the CDR3: TGTGCCAGCAGTTCCCCGGTTTCTGGATACGAGCAGTACTTC. Amino acids: CASSSPVSGYEQYF.

V gene TRBV27 combines with J gene TRBJ2-1; the D gene is possibly TRBD1 (5 bases). Trimming pared 3 bases from V and 7 bases from J, leaving 19 bases between. The germline V gene encodes CDR1 MNHEY and CDR2 SMNVEV (reference sequence). CDR3 length: 16 residues. For the CDR3, the DNA is TGTGCCAGCAGTTTCGAACCTGCAGGGTTGGGGAATGAGCAGTTCTTC. Translation: CASSFEPAGLGNEQFF.

The CDR3 reads CASSYLGTGGETQYF. The CDR3 DNA follows: TGTGCCAGCAGTTACCTCGGGACAGGGGGAGAGACCCAGTACTTC. The chain carries TRBV6-6 and TRBJ2-5, with 11 nucleotides matching TRBD1. V gave up 2 bases and J gave up 4 bases; unmatched junction bases: 3. The CDR3 consists of 15 residues. Germline-derived CDR1 and CDR2 are MNHNY and SVGAGI (reference sequence).

The chain links TRBV5-1 to TRBJ1-1, with TRBD1 as a possible D gene (5 bases). Trimming removed 4 bases at V and 1 base at J, with 14 bases between. The CDR3 runs to 15 residues. CDR1 SGHRS and CDR2 YFSETQ come from the germline V gene. CDR3: CASSHLTGTNTEAFF. The CDR3 DNA follows: TGCGCCAGCAGCCACCTGACGGGGACGAACACTGAAGCTTTCTTT.

In nucleotides, the CDR3 is TGTGCCAGCAGTTTTCTTTCGGGGGGGCTATACAATGAGCAGTTCTTC. This translates into CASSFLSGGLYNEQFF. The chain couples TRBV28 to TRBJ2-1, with TRBD2 identical over 8 bases. The ends lost 3 bases at V and 4 bases at J; junction bases unmatched: 8. The CDR3 is made up of 16 amino acids. CDR1 is MDHEN and CDR2 is SYDVKM in the germline V gene.

This clonotype has only a few counts. This rearrangement joins TRBV7-8 to TRBJ2-5; maybe TRBD2 (6 bases). Trimming stripped 4 bases from V and 5 bases from J, with 14 bases between. The CDR3 consists of 14 residues. Germline V gene sequence: CDR1 SGHVS, CDR2 FQNEAQ. This chain's CDR3 is CASSWTIMRETQYF. The DNA of the CDR3 is TGTGCCAGCAGCTGGACTATAATGCGCGAGACCCAGTACTTC.

The rearrangement uses TRBV5-1 and TRBJ2-6; either TRBD1 or TRBD2 may fit D (5 bases each). CDR3 length: 15 amino acids. V lost 1 base to trimming and J lost 4 bases, with 9 bases between them. The germline CDR1 and CDR2 sequences are SGHRS and YFSETQ. The CDR3 protein is CASSLIGTGANVLTF. Here the CDR3 DNA reads TGCGCCAGCAGCTTGATCGGGACCGGGGCCAACGTCCTGACTTTC.

CDR3 region: CASSPVSQGGEAFF. As DNA, the CDR3 is TGCGCCAGCAGCCCCGTCTCACAGGGTGGTGAAGCTTTCTTT. This chain joins TRBV5-1 and TRBJ1-1, with D possibly being TRBD1 (6 bases). Germline V CDR1 and CDR2: SGHRS, YFSETQ. V was shortened by 4 bases and J by 7 bases, with 17 bases between the two germline ends. This CDR3 is built from 14 residues.

The gene calls are TRBV18 and TRBJ1-4; no definite D call. V was shortened by 0 bases and J by 0 bases, with 8 bases between the two germline ends. This CDR3 comprises 16 residues. Germline CDR1 and CDR2: KGHSH and LQKENI. CDR3 sequence: CASSPPSSTTNEKLFF. As DNA, the CDR3 is TGTGCCAGCTCACCACCGTCCAGCACAACTAATGAAAAACTGTTTTTT.

The table lists this clonotype with a few counts. The V gene is TRBV6-4, the J gene TRBJ1-1, with no clear D. The CDR3 is 14 amino acids. Germline CDR1 reads MRHNA; CDR2 reads SNTAGT. The ends were cut back, 3 bases at V and 2 bases at J, with 10 bases in the middle. CDR3 coding DNA: TGTGCCAGCAGTGATCTCCCAGGTAACACTGAAGCTTTCTTT. It codes for CASSDLPGNTEAFF.

The sample holds a few counts of this clonotype. The rearrangement links TRBV7-3 to TRBJ2-2; D is unclear. This CDR3 contains 12 residues. CDR1 is SGHTA, CDR2 FQGTGA, per germline. V was pared by 1 base and J by 7 bases, with 4 bases between. The CDR3: CASSLMGGELFF. The DNA for the CDR3 is TGTGCCAGCAGCTTAATGGGCGGGGAGCTGTTTTTT. The whole variable domain, remainder taken from reference TRBV7-3 and TRBJ2-2, is GAGVSQTPSNKVTEKGKYVELRCDPISGHTALYWYRQSLGQGPEFLIYFQGTGAADDSGLPNDRFFAVRPEGSVSTLKIQRTERGDSAVYLCASSLMGGELFFGEGSRLTVL.

This clonotype was picked up a small number of times. The CDR3 DNA reads as TGTGCCAGCAGTTTATCGGCGGGAGTCGGGGAGACCCAGTACTTC. Encoded protein: CASSLSAGVGETQYF. The rearrangement joins TRBV27 to TRBJ2-5, with TRBD2 matching 7 bases. The CDR3 contains 15 residues. CDR1 MNHEY and CDR2 SMNVEV come from the germline V gene (reference sequence). J was trimmed by 5 bases and V by 0 bases; bases with no gene match: 6.

The chain combines TRBV6-5 with TRBJ1-1, with D unresolved. This CDR3 has 12 amino acids. Germline V CDR1 and CDR2: MNHEY, SVGAGI. The CDR3 bases are TGTGCAGTGGCAGATCAAACCACTGAAGCTTTCTTT. Its protein product is CAVADQTTEAFF.

This clonotype was detected ten times or more. Germline and junction disagree at one end, which may indicate a read error. The chain employs TRBV7-9 and TRBJ1-1, with D possibly being TRBD1 (6 bases). This CDR3 region has 14 residues. CDR1 and CDR2 (germline): SEHNR, FQNEAQ (reference sequence). This chain's CDR3 is CASSLGAGNTEAFF. In nucleotides, the CDR3 is TGCGCCAGCAGCTTGGGGGCAGGGAACACTGAAGCTTTCTTT.

The V and J genes are TRBV20-1 and TRBJ1-1; 7 nucleotides agree with TRBD1. The ends lost 5 bases at V and 0 bases at J; junction bases unmatched: 6. CDR3 length: 14 residues. Germline CDR1 is DFQATT and CDR2 is SNEGSKA (reference sequence). This CDR3 reads CSADHRGMNTEAFF. CDR3 DNA sequence: TGCAGTGCTGATCACAGGGGCATGAACACTGAAGCTTTCTTT.

This clonotype has a handful of counts. The CDR3 is CAIRSRDRASTEAFF. CDR3 coding DNA: TGTGCCATCAGATCCCGGGACAGGGCCAGCACTGAAGCTTTCTTT. J is TRBJ1-1 and V is TRBV10-3; 9 bases map to TRBD1. V lost 6 bases and J lost 4; bases outside the gene matches: 9. The CDR3 sequence is 15 residues long. Looked up from germline, CDR1 is ENHRY and CDR2 is SYGVKD.

V usage is TRBV19 and J usage is TRBJ2-3; 7 bases are shared with TRBD2. Germline CDR1 LNHDA, CDR2 SQIVND (reference sequence). The V segment lost 8 bases and the J segment 2 bases; nucleotides outside the gene matches: 1. The CDR3 is 12 residues long. The CDR3 coding sequence is TGTGCCAGTCAGCGGGACACAGATACGCAGTATTTT. Amino acids: CASQRDTDTQYF.